Shown below are 24 T cell receptor beta chains from a single sample sequenced in a study of T cell responses to AZD1222 COVID-19 vaccine. The repertoire was sequenced with immunoSEQ multiplex PCR; TCRdb's copy has only in-frame clones and lacks some. In the table there are tens of thousands of clones, more than 80% of which are singletons. The sequenced sample was peripheral blood, obtained on day 0 of AZD1222 vaccination. The source of these receptors is an adult in good health.

This clone was seen a few times. V and J are TRBV29-1 and TRBJ1-1; unclear D gene. The V end lost 6 bases, the J end lost 1 base, and 12 bases lay between the germline ends. Germline V lookup: CDR1 SQVTM, CDR2 ANQGSEA. This CDR3 is 13 amino acids long. Here the CDR3 reads CSVGSVKNTEAFF. The CDR3, as DNA: TGCAGCGTGGGGTCTGTGAAGAACACTGAAGCTTTCTTT.

The chain joins TRBV2 to TRBJ2-5; no clear D gene. CDR1 is SNHLY, CDR2 FYNNEI, per germline. The ends were cut back, 6 bases at V and 0 bases at J, with 11 bases in the middle. This CDR3 has 14 residues. The CDR3 coding sequence is TGTGCCAGCAGCAGTGCACGGAACCAAGAGACCCAGTACTTC. It is translated as CASSSARNQETQYF.

The rearrangement joins TRBV29-1 to TRBJ2-3; 9 nucleotides agree with TRBD2. V shed 6 bases and J 1 base; nucleotides not matched to a gene: 5. This CDR3 contains 14 residues. The germline V gene encodes CDR1 SQVTM and CDR2 ANQGSEA. The CDR3 nucleotides are TGCAGCGTCGGAAGACTAGCGGGCACAGATACGCAGTATTTT. This codes for CSVGRLAGTDTQYF.

The chain combines TRBV7-2 with TRBJ2-7, with 7 positions matching TRBD2. The CDR3 is 14 residues long. Germline values: CDR1 SGHTA, CDR2 FQGNSA. Germline trimming cut 2 bases from V and 6 bases from J; bases unmatched to any gene: 7. CDR3 amino acids: CASSLLGVAGEQYF. CDR3 DNA sequence: TGTGCCAGCAGCTTACTCGGGGTAGCGGGCGAGCAGTACTTC.

J is TRBJ1-1 and V is TRBV7-3; D uncertain. The CDR3 loop spans 13 amino acids. Trimming removed 5 bases from V and 1 base from J, with 8 bases in between. Germline values: CDR1 SGHTA, CDR2 FQGTGA. This chain's CDR3 is CASSTTANTEAFF. The CDR3 DNA reads TGTGCCAGCAGCACTACAGCGAACACTGAAGCTTTCTTT.

The CDR3, as DNA: TGTGCCAGCAGCTTACGATTAAACTATGGCTACACCTTC. Its translation: CASSLRLNYGYTF. The genes are TRBV7-8 and TRBJ1-2; D not certain. CDR1 SGHVS and CDR2 FQNEAQ come from the germline V gene. This CDR3 region has 13 residues. V shed 2 bases and J shed 2 bases, with 6 bases lying between them.

The chain combines TRBV6-6 with TRBJ1-6; the D gene is possibly TRBD1 (5 bases). Germline V gene lookup returns CDR1 MNHNY and CDR2 SVGAGI (reference sequence). V lost 5 bases and J 15 bases, leaving 23 bases between the germline ends. CDR3 length: 15 amino acids. The DNA for the CDR3 is TGTGCCAGCAGTGGATCCCCAACCAGACAGCCGCACCTCCACTTT. Amino acid sequence: CASSGSPTRQPHLHF.

This chain links TRBV5-1 with TRBJ1-2; D perhaps matches TRBD1 (5 bases). CDR3 length: 13 residues. The germline V and J ends were trimmed by 2 bases and 1 base, with 6 bases remaining between them. The germline V gene encodes CDR1 SGHRS and CDR2 YFSETQ. The CDR3 region is CASSFDSNYGYTF. The CDR3 coding sequence is TGCGCCAGCAGCTTCGACAGTAACTATGGCTACACCTTC.

The chain's CDR3 is CASSQDRFSYEQYF. CDR3 sequence (DNA): TGCGCCAGCAGCCAAGACAGGTTCTCCTACGAGCAGTACTTC. The chain is built from TRBV4-3 and TRBJ2-7; D ambiguous. Germline V gene lookup returns CDR1 LGHNA and CDR2 YSLEER. Between the trimmed V and J ends, which lost 0 bases and 0 bases, there was a span of 6 bases. CDR3 length equals 14 residues.

The chain has TRBV30 and TRBJ1-1; the match to TRBD1 covers 7 bases. This CDR3 is built from 13 residues. The germline CDR1 and CDR2 sequences are GTSNPN and SVGIG (reference sequence). With V trimmed by 4 bases and J by 4 bases, 6 bases remained unmatched. Written as DNA, the CDR3 is TGTGCCTGGACCTGGACAGGTGGCACTGAAGCTTTCTTT. It specifies CAWTWTGGTEAFF.

The chain recombines TRBV11-2 with TRBJ2-7; no reliable D call. The CDR3 length is 13 residues. The V and J ends lost 5 bases and 3 bases respectively, with 11 bases between them. The germline gives CDR1 SGHAT, CDR2 FQNNGV. CDR3 sequence: CASSPGFGYEQYF. The CDR3 DNA sequence: TGTGCCAGCAGCCCCGGTTTTGGCTACGAGCAGTACTTC. Using reference TRBV11-2 and TRBJ2-7 for the parts outside the CDR3, the full variable domain is EAGVAQSPRYKIIEKRQSVAFWCNPISGHATLYWYQQILGQGPKLLIQFQNNGVVDDSQLPKDRFSAERLKGVDSTLKIQPAKLEDSAVYLCASSPGFGYEQYFGPGTRLTVT.

The V call is TRBV4-1, the J call TRBJ1-6; D call uncertain. Looked up from germline, CDR1 is MGHRA and CDR2 is YSYEKL. The CDR3 contains 14 residues. The ends were cut back, 4 bases at V and 11 bases at J, with 15 bases in the middle. CDR3 coding DNA: TGCGCCAGCAGCCCCTACGGGGAATCGACACCCCTCCACTTT. Residues: CASSPYGESTPLHF.

J is TRBJ1-4 and V is TRBV30; D ambiguous. The CDR3 runs to 15 residues. V gave up 0 bases and J gave up 8 bases, with 16 bases separating them. CDR1 and CDR2 from the germline V gene are GTSNPN and SVGIG (reference sequence). CDR3 protein: CAWSVRRAGGEKLFF. For the CDR3, the DNA is TGTGCCTGGAGTGTACGGAGGGCCGGTGGGGAAAAACTGTTTTTT.

This sequence joins TRBV5-8 and TRBJ1-1; maybe TRBD1 (6 bases). The CDR3 loop spans 16 amino acids. Trimming took off 4 bases at V and 1 base at J, with 17 bases between the two ends. CDR1 is SGHTS, CDR2 YDEGEE, per germline. The DNA for the CDR3 is TGTGCCAGCAGCCAGGATTGGGGGGGGGCGAACACTGAAGCTTTCTTT. Protein: CASSQDWGGANTEAFF.

The chain joins TRBV5-1 to TRBJ1-2, with D possibly TRBD1 on 6 matching bases. This CDR3 region has 14 residues. CDR1 and CDR2 from the germline V gene are SGHRS and YFSETQ. V was shortened by 4 bases and J by 8 bases, with 18 bases between the two germline ends. The CDR3 is CASSQDWGASGYTF. The CDR3 DNA is TGCGCCAGCAGCCAAGATTGGGGGGCGAGCGGCTACACCTTC. The full variable domain, rest sourced from reference TRBV5-1 and TRBJ1-2, is KAGVTQTPRYLIKTRGQQVTLSCSPISGHRSVSWYQQTPGQGLQFLFEYFSETQRNKGNFPGRFSGRQFSNSRSEMNVSTLELGDSALYLCASSQDWGASGYTFGSGTRLTVV.

The V and J genes are TRBV30 and TRBJ1-5; TRBD1 matches 7 bases. With 5 bases clipped from V and 4 bases from J, the junction kept 5 bases outside the gene matches. CDR3 length: 13 amino acids. Germline CDR1 GTSNPN, CDR2 SVGIG (reference sequence). CDR3 loop: CAWAGTDNQPQHF. CDR3 DNA sequence: TGTGCCTGGGCCGGGACAGATAATCAGCCCCAGCATTTT.

This clone was seen once. This chain joins TRBV19 and TRBJ2-3; the match to TRBD2 covers 12 bases. The CDR3 runs 13 residues. The V segment lost 8 bases and the J segment 6 bases; nucleotides outside the gene matches: 3. CDR1 is LNHDA and CDR2 is SQIVND in the germline V gene (reference sequence). Here the CDR3 DNA reads TGTGCCAGTGCCGGGACTAGCGGGGATACGCAGTATTTT. Encoded protein: CASAGTSGDTQYF.

V usage is TRBV3-1 (or the pseudogene TRBV3-2) and J usage is TRBJ2-1, with TRBD2 matching 14 bases. Germline CDR1 and CDR2: LGHDT and YNNKEL (reference sequence). There are 17 residues in the CDR3. With 4 bases clipped from V and 5 bases from J, the junction kept 7 bases outside the gene matches. DNA for the CDR3: TGTGCCAGCAGCCTCAAGACTAGCGGGGGGGACAACAATGAGCAGTTCTTC. Amino acids: CASSLKTSGGDNNEQFF.

This chain joins TRBV11-2 and TRBJ2-7; no reliable D call. The germline gives CDR1 SGHAT, CDR2 FQNNGV. This CDR3 spans 14 amino acids. V lost 0 bases to trimming and J lost 2 bases, with 8 bases between them. The CDR3 here is CASSLETGPYEQYF. In DNA, the CDR3 is TGTGCCAGCAGCTTAGAGACGGGTCCCTACGAGCAGTACTTC.

V is TRBV19 and J is TRBJ1-6; no firm D call. V was cut by 6 bases and J by 10 bases, with 10 bases left in between. The CDR3 runs to 12 residues. Per the germline V gene, CDR1 is LNHDA and CDR2 is SQIVND (reference sequence). CDR3 protein: CASSLKLSPLHF. The CDR3 DNA follows: TGTGCCAGTAGCCTAAAATTATCACCCCTCCACTTT.

The chain employs TRBV21-1 and TRBJ2-7; the DNA was not used to check the table's D call, TRBD1. TRBV21-1 is labeled a pseudogene. CDR3 length: 13 residues. This CDR3 is CASSPRDRCEQYF. The CDR3 DNA sequence: TGTGCCAGCAGCCCACGGGACAGGTGCGAGCAGTACTTC.

This clone appeared once. The chain is built from TRBV7-2 and TRBJ2-1, with 12 bases lining up with TRBD2. The CDR3 contains 18 residues. Germline CDR1 is SGHTA and CDR2 is FQGNSA. Trimming removed 2 bases from V and 5 bases from J; junction bases left unmatched: 10. The CDR3 coding sequence is TGTGCCAGCAGCTTACCTTCCACTAGCGGGGGGTTAAACAATGAGCAGTTCTTC. It codes for CASSLPSTSGGLNNEQFF.

This rearrangement joins TRBV5-1 to TRBJ2-2, with 8 nucleotides matching TRBD1. The CDR3 sequence is 15 residues long. Trimming at V came to 4 bases and at J to 2 bases, leaving 4 bases not matched to a gene. Germline CDR1 reads SGHRS; CDR2 reads YFSETQ. CDR3 residues: CASSGTGVNTGELFF. CDR3 bases: TGCGCCAGCAGCGGGACAGGAGTTAACACCGGGGAGCTGTTTTTT.

This clone was found once. V and J are TRBV7-2 and TRBJ1-4; D is perhaps TRBD1 (5 bases). V lost 1 base and J lost 8, with 11 bases in between. Germline CDR1 and CDR2: SGHTA and FQGNSA. The CDR3 totals 14 residues. CDR3: CASSLVGRGEKLFF. CDR3 nucleotides: TGTGCCAGCAGCTTAGTTGGTCGGGGCGAAAAACTGTTTTTT. Complete variable domain (other parts from reference TRBV7-2 and TRBJ1-4): GAGVSQSPSNKVTEKGKDVELRCDPISGHTALYWYRQSLGQGLEFLIYFQGNSAPDKSGLPSDRFSAERTGGSVSTLTIQRTQQEDSAVYLCASSLVGRGEKLFFGSGTQLSVL.